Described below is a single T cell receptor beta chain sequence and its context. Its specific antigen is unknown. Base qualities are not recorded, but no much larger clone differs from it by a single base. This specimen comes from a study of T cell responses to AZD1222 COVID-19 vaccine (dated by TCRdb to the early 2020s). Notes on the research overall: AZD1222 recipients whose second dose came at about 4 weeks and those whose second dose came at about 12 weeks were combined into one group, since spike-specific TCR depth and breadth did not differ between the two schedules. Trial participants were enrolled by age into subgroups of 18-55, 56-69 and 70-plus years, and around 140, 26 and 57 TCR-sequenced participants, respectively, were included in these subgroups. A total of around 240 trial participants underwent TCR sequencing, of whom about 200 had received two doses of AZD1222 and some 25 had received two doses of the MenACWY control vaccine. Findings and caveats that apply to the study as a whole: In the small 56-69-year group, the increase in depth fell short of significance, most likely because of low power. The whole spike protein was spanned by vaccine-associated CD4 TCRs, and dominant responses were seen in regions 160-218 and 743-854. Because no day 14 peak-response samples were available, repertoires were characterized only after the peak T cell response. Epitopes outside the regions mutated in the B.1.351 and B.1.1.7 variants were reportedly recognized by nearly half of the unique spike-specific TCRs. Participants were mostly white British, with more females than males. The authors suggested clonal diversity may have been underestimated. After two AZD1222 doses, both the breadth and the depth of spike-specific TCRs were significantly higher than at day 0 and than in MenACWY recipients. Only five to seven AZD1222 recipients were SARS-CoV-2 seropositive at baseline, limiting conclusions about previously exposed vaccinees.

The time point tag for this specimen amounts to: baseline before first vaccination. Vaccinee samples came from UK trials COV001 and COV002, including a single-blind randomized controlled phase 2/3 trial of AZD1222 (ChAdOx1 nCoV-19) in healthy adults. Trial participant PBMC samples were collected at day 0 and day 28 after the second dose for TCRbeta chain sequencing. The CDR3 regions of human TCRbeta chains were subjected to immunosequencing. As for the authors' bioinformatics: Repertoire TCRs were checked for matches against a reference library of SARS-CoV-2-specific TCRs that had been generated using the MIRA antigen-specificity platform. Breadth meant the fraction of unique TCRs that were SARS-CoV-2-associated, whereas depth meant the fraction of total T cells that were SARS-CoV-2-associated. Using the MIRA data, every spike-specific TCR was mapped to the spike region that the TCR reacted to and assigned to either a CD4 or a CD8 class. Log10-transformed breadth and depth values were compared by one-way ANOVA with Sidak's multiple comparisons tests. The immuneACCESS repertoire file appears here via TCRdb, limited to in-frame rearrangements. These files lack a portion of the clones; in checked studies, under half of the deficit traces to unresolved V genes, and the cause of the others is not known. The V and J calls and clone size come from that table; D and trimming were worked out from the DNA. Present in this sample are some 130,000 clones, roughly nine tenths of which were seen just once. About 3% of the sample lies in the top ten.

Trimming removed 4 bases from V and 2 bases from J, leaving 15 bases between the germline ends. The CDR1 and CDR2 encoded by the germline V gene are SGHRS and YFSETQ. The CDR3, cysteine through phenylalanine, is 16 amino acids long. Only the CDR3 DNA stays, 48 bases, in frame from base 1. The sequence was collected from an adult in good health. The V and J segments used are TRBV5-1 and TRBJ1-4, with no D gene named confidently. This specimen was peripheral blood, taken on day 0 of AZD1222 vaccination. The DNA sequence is TGCGCCAGCAGCCCCGGAGGCAGGTTTACTAATGAAAAACTGTTTTTT. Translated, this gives CASSPGGRFTNEKLFF.